The 9 T cell receptor beta chains presented below share a single source sample, sequenced in a study of blood T cell repertoires in COVID-19. Method: immunoSEQ multiplex PCR; TCRdb's copy keeps in-frame clones and lacks some. The table lists around 130,000 clones, 80% of them singletons, with about 2% in the top ten. The sample comprised peripheral blood. These receptors all come from a man in his 70s with acute or convalescent COVID-19.

The chain couples TRBV6-1 to TRBJ1-1; 8 positions agree with TRBD1. The V gene's germline CDR1 is MNHNS and CDR2 SASEGT. This CDR3 comprises 12 residues. The ends lost 5 bases at V and 11 bases at J; junction bases unmatched: 7. CDR3: CASSYVRGQAFF. The CDR3 DNA follows: TGTGCCAGCAGTTATGTCAGGGGGCAGGCTTTCTTT.

In its sample, this clone was seen once. This chain connects TRBV7-6 to TRBJ2-5; TRBD1 agrees at 9 bases. J gave up 4 bases and V 4 bases, and 4 bases lay outside the gene matches. The CDR3 runs 14 residues. CDR1 is SGHVS, CDR2 FNYEAQ, per germline. The DNA of the CDR3 is TGTGCCAGCAGCTCAAGACAGGGGGGAGAGACCCAGTACTTC. This gives the protein CASSSRQGGETQYF.

CDR3 region: CASVLSGNTEAFF. The CDR3 nucleotides are TGTGCTAGTGTCCTTAGCGGGAACACTGAAGCTTTCTTT. This sequence joins TRBV12-5 and TRBJ1-1; no reliable D call. The CDR3 runs 13 residues. Germline V lookup: CDR1 LGHNT, CDR2 FRNRAP. V lost 7 bases and J 1 base, leaving 10 bases between the germline ends.

This chain joins TRBV18 and TRBJ2-5; 11 nucleotides match TRBD2. In germline, CDR1 is KGHSH, CDR2 LQKENI. The CDR3 has 16 amino acids. Trimming at V came to 0 bases and at J to 4 bases, leaving 4 bases not matched to a gene. The CDR3 loop is CASSPPGLAGGETQYF. The CDR3 DNA sequence: TGTGCCAGCTCACCACCGGGGCTAGCGGGGGGAGAGACCCAGTACTTC.

This clone was counted a single time. The rearrangement links TRBV27 to TRBJ1-1; TRBD1 matches at 7 bases. This CDR3 has 14 residues. The germline CDR1 and CDR2 sequences are MNHEY and SMNVEV (reference sequence). Trimming cost V 5 bases and J 4 bases; bases outside gene matches: 7. CDR3 amino acids: CASSPRGFGTEAFF. CDR3 coding DNA: TGTGCCAGCAGTCCCAGGGGGTTTGGCACTGAAGCTTTCTTT.

The chain combines TRBV2 with TRBJ2-6; the D gene is possibly TRBD2 (7 bases). Germline V lookup: CDR1 SNHLY, CDR2 FYNNEI. The CDR3 sequence is 15 residues long. V was trimmed by 8 bases and J by 3 bases, leaving 14 bases between them. CDR3: CASSRGANGANVLTF. Written as DNA, the CDR3 is TGTGCCAGCTCCCGGGGGGCAAATGGGGCCAACGTCCTGACTTTC.

V is TRBV11-2 and J is TRBJ2-7, with TRBD1 matching over 12 bases. Germline V gives CDR1 SGHAT, CDR2 FQNNGV. With 1 base clipped from V and 7 bases from J, the junction kept 5 bases outside the gene matches. This CDR3 region has 15 residues. The CDR3 spells CASSLGGQGAREQYF. DNA of the CDR3: TGTGCCAGCAGCTTAGGGGGACAGGGGGCGCGGGAGCAGTACTTC.

This clone showed up just once. The V call is TRBV6-2 or TRBV6-3, the J call TRBJ2-3; 8 bases fit TRBD2. The CDR3 totals 16 residues. The ends lost 0 bases at V and 5 bases at J; junction bases unmatched: 7. The germline CDR1 and CDR2 sequences are MNHEY and SVGEGT. CDR3 sequence: CASSYSRGGLGDTQYF. In DNA form, the CDR3 reads TGTGCCAGCAGTTACTCCCGGGGGGGCCTGGGAGATACGCAGTATTTT.

This chain connects TRBV2 to TRBJ2-6, with TRBD2 matching over 14 bases. This CDR3 has 17 residues. Trimming removed 7 bases from V and 0 bases from J; junction bases left unmatched: 2. Germline V CDR1 and CDR2: SNHLY, FYNNEI. The CDR3 sequence: CASTTSGGVSGANVLTF. DNA for the CDR3: TGTGCCAGCACGACTAGCGGGGGGGTCTCTGGGGCCAACGTCCTGACTTTC.